Shown below are 21 T cell receptor beta chains from a single sample sequenced in a study of cytomegalovirus exposure and HLA in healthy donors. Repertoires were generated with immunoSEQ multiplex PCR, while TCRdb's copy carries only in-frame clones and drops some. The sample carries 220,000 or so clones, roughly 84% recorded once. Material for sequencing was PBMCs. The source of these receptors is a woman under 30 in good health and CMV-seropositive.

V usage is TRBV6-1 and J usage is TRBJ2-2, with a possible D match to TRBD2 (6 bases). The V gene lost 3 bases and the J gene lost 6 bases, with 11 bases spanning the gap. The CDR3 covers 14 residues. The V gene's germline CDR1 is MNHNS and CDR2 SASEGT. The CDR3 sequence: CASSDFGGAGELFF. The CDR3 DNA is TGTGCCAGCAGTGACTTCGGCGGGGCCGGGGAGCTGTTTTTT.

The J gene is TRBJ2-5, the V gene TRBV6-5, with D tentatively TRBD2 (7 bases). V lost 0 bases to trimming and J lost 5 bases, with 16 bases between them. The CDR3 runs 16 residues. Germline loops: CDR1 MNHEY, CDR2 SVGAGI. The CDR3 sequence: CASSYSGDTGRETQYF. DNA of the CDR3: TGTGCCAGCAGTTACTCTGGGGACACCGGGAGGGAGACCCAGTACTTC.

This sequence joins TRBV27 and TRBJ1-4; tentatively, D is TRBD1 (5 bases). V was shortened by 6 bases and J by 0 bases, with 17 bases between the two germline ends. This CDR3 is 17 amino acids long. Germline V gives CDR1 MNHEY, CDR2 SMNVEV (reference sequence). The CDR3 DNA sequence: TGTGCCAGCAGGCGGGCGGGGGGACTTGCAACTAATGAAAAACTGTTTTTT. Encoded protein: CASRRAGGLATNEKLFF.

This sequence joins TRBV18 and TRBJ1-4; the match to TRBD1 covers 7 bases. The germline gives CDR1 KGHSH, CDR2 LQKENI. With 1 base clipped from V and 8 bases from J, the junction kept 7 bases outside the gene matches. This CDR3 is 15 amino acids long. In DNA form, the CDR3 reads TGTGCCAGCTCACCACGACAGGGTCACGACGAAAAACTGTTTTTT. This translates into CASSPRQGHDEKLFF.

The chain's CDR3 is CASGSDRLDSRRRQPQHF. The CDR3, as DNA: TGTGCTAGTGGTTCGGACAGACTTGATTCCAGAAGGCGTCAGCCCCAGCATTTT. The rearrangement links TRBV12-5 to TRBJ1-5; a weak D match, TRBD1 (6 bases). The CDR3 runs to 18 residues. Germline V gene data show CDR1 as LGHNT and CDR2 as FRNRAP. Trimming stripped 4 bases from V and 6 bases from J, with 25 bases between. Using reference TRBV12-5 and TRBJ1-5 for the parts outside the CDR3, the full variable domain is DARVTQTPRHKVTEMGQEVTMRCQPILGHNTVFWYRQTMMQGLELLAYFRNRAPLDDSGMPKDRFSAEMPDATLATLKIQPSEPRDSAVYFCASGSDRLDSRRRQPQHFGDGTRLSIL.

The J gene is TRBJ1-1, the V gene TRBV6-5; unclear D gene. Germline-derived CDR1 and CDR2 are MNHEY and SVGAGI. With 2 bases removed from V and 1 base from J, the gap between germline ends came to 11 bases. The CDR3 runs 15 residues. The CDR3 loop reads CASSYLARKNTEAFF. The CDR3, as DNA: TGTGCCAGCAGTTACCTCGCCAGAAAGAACACTGAAGCTTTCTTT.

The genes are TRBV7-9 and TRBJ1-2; D call uncertain. From germline, CDR1 is SEHNR and CDR2 FQNEAQ (reference sequence). Trimming left V 2 bases short and J 3 bases short, with 13 bases between. CDR3 length: 15 amino acids. CDR3 nucleotide sequence: TGTGCCAGCAGCTTACGCGAGGGATGGGACTATGGCTACACCTTC. As protein: CASSLREGWDYGYTF.

The rearrangement uses TRBV9 and TRBJ1-4; D might be TRBD1 (5 bases). Per germline, CDR1 SGDLS and CDR2 YYNGEE. V dropped 0 bases and J dropped 2 bases, with 11 bases sitting between them. The CDR3 runs to 16 residues. The CDR3, as DNA: TGTGCCAGCAGCGTAGGTATGACAGCGACTAATGAAAAACTGTTTTTT. This sequence encodes CASSVGMTATNEKLFF.

J is TRBJ1-1 and V is TRBV7-9; possible D gene TRBD1, 5 bases. The CDR3 contains 14 residues. V was shortened by 8 bases and J by 5 bases, with 18 bases between the two germline ends. The germline V gene encodes CDR1 SEHNR and CDR2 FQNEAQ (reference sequence). Here the CDR3 DNA reads TGTGCCAGCCTGGGGCAGGGAGGATTGACTGAAGCTTTCTTT. This sequence encodes CASLGQGGLTEAFF. Drawing the rest from reference TRBV7-9 and TRBJ1-1, the complete variable domain is DTGVSQNPRHKITKRGQNVTFRCDPISEHNRLYWYRQTLGQGPEFLTYFQNEAQLEKSRLLSDRFSAERPKGSFSTLEIQRTEQGDSAMYLCASLGQGGLTEAFFGQGTRLTVV.

As for this clone: One end of the junction fails to match germline, which may point to a read error. The rearrangement links TRBV29-1 to TRBJ2-1, with D perhaps matching TRBD2 (5 bases). Germline CDR1 and CDR2: SQVTM and ANQGSEA. The CDR3 sequence is 13 residues long. This chain's CDR3 is CSVEKDSNNEQFF. DNA for the CDR3: TGCAGCGTTGAAAAGGACTCCAACAATGAGCAGTTCTTC.

The V and J genes are TRBV9 and TRBJ2-7; D unresolved. CDR1 SGDLS and CDR2 YYNGEE come from the germline V gene. This CDR3 comprises 13 residues. The V gene lost 0 bases and the J gene lost 6 bases, with 10 bases spanning the gap. CDR3 DNA: TGTGCCAGCAGCGTAGTGGGCTCCCGCGAGCAGTACTTC. Amino acid sequence: CASSVVGSREQYF.

The chain uses TRBV6-1 and TRBJ2-1; TRBD1 aligns across 8 bases. Trimming cost V 7 bases and J 7 bases; bases outside gene matches: 9. Germline CDR1 is MNHNS and CDR2 is SASEGT. The CDR3 is 14 amino acids. The CDR3 loop reads CASIRGQVGNEQFF. CDR3 sequence (DNA): TGTGCCAGCATTAGGGGACAGGTCGGGAATGAGCAGTTCTTC.

The table lists this clone with a count of one. The V and J genes are TRBV5-4 and TRBJ2-1; TRBD2 aligns across 9 bases. Germline V gene data show CDR1 as SGHNT and CDR2 as YYREEE (reference sequence). This CDR3 has 16 amino acids. The V gene end was trimmed by 0 bases and the J gene end by 5 bases; junction bases not matched to a gene: 6. CDR3 in DNA: TGTGCCAGCAGCTTGGATCTGGCGGGAGGGCACAATGAGCAGTTCTTC. Its protein is CASSLDLAGGHNEQFF. Full variable domain (rest looked up from reference TRBV5-4 and TRBJ2-1): ETGVTQSPTHLIKTRGQQVTLRCSSQSGHNTVSWYQQALGQGPQFIFQYYREEENGRGNFPPRFSGLQFPNYSSELNVNALELDDSALYLCASSLDLAGGHNEQFFGPGTRLTVL.

The chain has TRBV27 and TRBJ2-1, with 8 bases aligning to TRBD2. Germline V lookup: CDR1 MNHEY, CDR2 SMNVEV (reference sequence). This CDR3 region has 17 residues. Trimming at V came to 7 bases and at J to 5 bases, leaving 16 bases not matched to a gene. The CDR3 here is CASTPRGGQGINNEQFF. The CDR3 nucleotides read TGTGCCAGCACTCCCCGGGGGGGGCAGGGGATAAACAATGAGCAGTTCTTC.

This clone occurred once. The rearrangement joins TRBV27 to TRBJ1-4, with a tentative D call TRBD1 (5 bases). The CDR3 is made up of 15 amino acids. The V gene's germline CDR1 is MNHEY and CDR2 SMNVEV (reference sequence). Trimming took 5 bases from V and 2 from J, leaving 12 bases between them. This CDR3 reads CASSLGASTNEKLFF. The CDR3 DNA is TGTGCCAGCAGTCTAGGGGCAAGCACTAATGAAAAACTGTTTTTT.

The chain carries TRBV27 and TRBJ2-7; D may be TRBD1 (6 bases). Per the germline V gene, CDR1 is MNHEY and CDR2 is SMNVEV (reference sequence). The CDR3 extends over 14 amino acids. V shed 5 bases and J shed 2 bases, with 13 bases lying between them. The CDR3 region has the DNA TGTGCCAGCAGTCTCACAGGGAACCCCTACGAGCAGTACTTC. This sequence encodes CASSLTGNPYEQYF.

This rearrangement joins TRBV30 to TRBJ2-1, with a weak D call TRBD1 (6 bases). Germline CDR1 GTSNPN, CDR2 SVGIG (reference sequence). The V end lost 0 bases, the J end lost 8 bases, and 14 bases lay between the germline ends. The CDR3 has 14 residues. In DNA form, the CDR3 reads TGTGCCTGGAGTGTTCAGTATGGGGGCGATGAGCAGTTCTTC. It specifies CAWSVQYGGDEQFF. Together with reference TRBV30 and TRBJ2-1, the CDR3 gives the full variable domain: SQTIHQWPATLVQPVGSPLSLECTVEGTSNPNLYWYRQAAGRGLQLLFYSVGIGQISSEVPQNLSASRPQDRQFILSSKKLLLSDSGFYLCAWSVQYGGDEQFFGPGTRLTVL.

The genes are TRBV18 and TRBJ1-2, with TRBD1 matching over 9 bases. The CDR3 covers 15 residues. CDR1 and CDR2 from the germline V gene are KGHSH and LQKENI. V lost 5 bases and J lost 8; bases outside the gene matches: 12. The CDR3 DNA is TGTGCCAGCTCATCTTCTCCACAGGGGGCGGAGGGCTACACCTTC. This gives the protein CASSSSPQGAEGYTF.

V and J are TRBV11-2 and TRBJ1-1, with unresolved D. Trimming left V 5 bases short and J 4 bases short, with 17 bases between. There are 15 residues in the CDR3. Germline V gene sequence: CDR1 SGHAT, CDR2 FQNNGV. CDR3 loop: CASSPLVSGTTEAFF. In DNA form, the CDR3 reads TGTGCCAGCAGCCCGCTGGTGAGCGGTACCACTGAAGCTTTCTTT.

The genes are TRBV9 and TRBJ1-1, with unresolved D. CDR1 and CDR2 from the germline V gene are SGDLS and YYNGEE. V lost 4 bases and J 2 bases, leaving 15 bases between the germline ends. There are 15 residues in the CDR3. CDR3 nucleotide sequence: TGTGCCAGCAGCCCCATTCCGGGATATAACACTGAAGCTTTCTTT. It specifies CASSPIPGYNTEAFF.

The sample holds a few counts of this clone. This rearrangement joins TRBV4-2 to TRBJ1-2, with D uncertain. This CDR3 has 12 residues. The germline V and J ends were trimmed by 4 bases and 6 bases, with 9 bases remaining between them. Per germline, CDR1 LGHNA and CDR2 YNFKEQ. This CDR3 reads CASSLTSDGYTF. As DNA, the CDR3 is TGTGCCAGCAGCCTCACATCAGATGGCTACACCTTC.